This TCR beta chain was found in a study of monozygotic twins with cystic fibrosis. The overall study: Libraries were built from approximately 3 micrograms of fragmented DNA using approximately 15 PCR cycles.

This clone appeared a few times. Its antigen is still unknown. Trimming stripped 1 base from V and 10 bases from J, with 10 bases between. Looked up from germline, CDR1 is DFQATT and CDR2 is SNEGSKA (reference sequence). CDR3 size: 11 residues. The study's findings and limits: Shared CDR3 numbers were not associated with age, concordance or severity. In 13 of 16 pairs, V gene usage was closest to the co-twin's. Nucleotide-identical clonotype sharing was significantly higher within monozygotic CF twin pairs than between unrelated CF individuals.

Data came from immunoSEQ multiplex PCR; TCRdb stores just in-frame clones and leaves some out. The repertoire holds 11,000 to 15,000 clones, with 70% to 90% as singletons. V usage is TRBV20-1 and J usage is TRBJ1-1; no firm D call. The clonotype originates from a boy younger than 18 with cystic fibrosis. The sample was blood. CDR3 protein: CSARAYFAAFF. Here the CDR3 DNA reads TGCAGTGCTAGAGCCTATTTTGCAGCTTTCTTT.